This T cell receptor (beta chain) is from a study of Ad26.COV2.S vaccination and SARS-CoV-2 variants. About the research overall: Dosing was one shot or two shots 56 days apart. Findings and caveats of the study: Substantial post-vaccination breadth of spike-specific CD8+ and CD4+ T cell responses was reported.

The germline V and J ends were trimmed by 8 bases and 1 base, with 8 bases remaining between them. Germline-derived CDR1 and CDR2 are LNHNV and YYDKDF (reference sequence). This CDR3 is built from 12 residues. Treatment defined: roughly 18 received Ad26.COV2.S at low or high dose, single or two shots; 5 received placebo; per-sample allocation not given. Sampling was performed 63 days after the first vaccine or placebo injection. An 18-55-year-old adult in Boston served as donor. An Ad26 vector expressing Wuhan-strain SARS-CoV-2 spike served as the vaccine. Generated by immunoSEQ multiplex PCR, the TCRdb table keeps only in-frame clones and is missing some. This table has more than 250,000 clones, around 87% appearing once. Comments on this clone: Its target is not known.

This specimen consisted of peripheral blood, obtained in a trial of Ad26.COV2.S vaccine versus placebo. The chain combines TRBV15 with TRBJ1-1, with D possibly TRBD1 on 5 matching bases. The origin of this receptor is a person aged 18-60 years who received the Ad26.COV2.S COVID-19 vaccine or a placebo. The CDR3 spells CATCGQNTEAFF. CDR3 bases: TGTGCCACCTGCGGACAGAACACTGAAGCTTTCTTT.